This entry concerns a single TCR beta chain. No antigen is known for it. This sample is drawn from a study of siplizumab effects on memory and regulatory T cells. Study-wide results and limits: Researchers could not give a naive or memory phenotype to roughly 75-96% of proliferating CD4+ or CD8+ clones.

Per-sample assaying covered 85,000 to 100,000 TCR templates. The table came from immunoSEQ multiplex PCR; TCRdb's copy has only in-frame clones and leaves some out. The sample includes about 100,000 clones, 92% seen only once; the top ten take 0.55% to 0.85%. The CDR3 covers 10 residues. Germline loops: CDR1 DFQATT, CDR2 SNEGSKA (reference sequence). Sequenced: Tregs sorted from blood. The sequence was obtained from a human donor in good health. V is TRBV20-1 and J is TRBJ1-2; a weak D match, TRBD1 (6 bases). As DNA, the CDR3 is TGCATGGACAGCAACTATGGCTACACCTTC. This sequence encodes CMDSNYGYTF.